A selection of T cell receptor beta chains follows, all from one sample in a study of neoadjuvant anti-PD-1 for oral cavity cancer. Only in-frame clones appear in the TCRdb table, and some are missing; sequencing was by immunoSEQ multiplex PCR. This sample yields just under 70,000 clones, of which approximately 85% are seen a single time; roughly 3.4% belongs to the top ten. The sample consisted of PBMCs, taken after nivolumab (anti-PD-1) treatment. The receptors were gathered from a person aged 40 to 85 with oral cavity squamous cell carcinoma. The CDR3 runs from the conserved cysteine through the conserved F or W. D genes are given only for firm matches. Clone size, where shown, is once, few, many, or a class for clones that have expanded.

V gene	D gene	clone size	J gene	CDR3 protein	CDR3 DNA
TRBV7-2	-	-	TRBJ1-1	CASSLQGSGTEAFF	TGTGCCAGCAGCTTACAGGGAAGTGGAACTGAAGCTTTCTTT
TRBV6-6	TRBD2	once	TRBJ2-7	CASSYEALAGGEQYF	TGTGCCAGCAGTTACGAGGCCCTAGCGGGAGGCGAGCAGTACTTC
TRBV7-2	TRBD2	-	TRBJ2-2	CASSLASGSKTGELFF	TGTGCCAGCAGCTTAGCGAGCGGGAGTAAGACCGGGGAGCTGTTTTTT
TRBV9	-	-	TRBJ2-5	CASSVAPAGQETQYF	TGTGCCAGCAGCGTAGCCCCCGCTGGCCAAGAGACCCAGTACTTC
TRBV19	-	-	TRBJ1-1	CASRFVGNTEAFF	TGTGCCAGTAGATTCGTTGGGAACACTGAAGCTTTCTTT
TRBV6-5	TRBD1	few	TRBJ2-2	CASTTGGGGELFF	TGTGCCAGCACTACAGGGGGCGGCGGGGAGCTGTTTTTT
TRBV28	-	-	TRBJ2-3	CASSDRDGSTDTQYF	TGTGCCAGCAGTGACCGGGACGGTAGCACAGATACGCAGTATTTT
TRBV6-6	-	-	TRBJ2-1	CASSHNTVNEQFF	TGTGCCAGCAGCCACAATACTGTGAATGAGCAGTTCTTC
TRBV10-3	TRBD1	-	TRBJ1-2	CAISESGQGNYGYTF	TGTGCCATCAGTGAGTCCGGACAGGGAAACTATGGCTACACCTTC
TRBV2	-	-	TRBJ2-3	CASSKTDTQYF	TGTGCCAGCAGCAAGACAGATACGCAGTATTTT
TRBV27	-	-	TRBJ2-3	CASSLKPYTDTQYF	TGTGCCAGCAGTTTAAAACCTTACACAGATACGCAGTATTTT
TRBV14	-	few	TRBJ2-7	CASSQGWGLTYEQYF	TGTGCCAGCAGCCAAGGTTGGGGGCTTACCTACGAGCAGTACTTC
TRBV6-5	TRBD1	-	TRBJ2-5	CASRTGTVQETQYF	TGTGCCAGCAGGACCGGGACAGTCCAAGAGACCCAGTACTTC
TRBV7-8	TRBD1	few	TRBJ1-5	CASSLAGGAGQPQHF	TGTGCCAGCAGCTTAGCAGGGGGCGCGGGTCAGCCCCAGCATTTT
TRBV29-1	-	-	TRBJ2-7	CSVGDASSYEQYF	TGCAGCGTTGGAGACGCTAGCTCCTACGAGCAGTACTTC
TRBV5-1	-	-	TRBJ2-7	CASSPGSYEQYF	TGCGCCAGCAGCCCGGGATCCTACGAGCAGTACTTC
TRBV19	TRBD1	-	TRBJ2-2	CASSTLKAGTGVKGDTGELFF	TGTGCCAGTAGTACCTTAAAAGCCGGGACAGGGGTAAAGGGCGACACCGGGGAGCTGTTTTTT
TRBV11-3	-	-	TRBJ1-1	CASSLVGQGTNTEAFF	TGTGCCAGCAGCTTAGTAGGGCAGGGGACGAACACTGAAGCTTTCTTT
TRBV9	-	-	TRBJ2-7	CASSVGPGSPNEQYF	TGTGCCAGCAGCGTAGGTCCGGGGTCCCCAAACGAGCAGTACTTC
TRBV6-1	-	-	TRBJ1-5	CASSFSSGQPQHF	TGTGCCAGCAGTTTCTCCAGCGGCCAGCCCCAGCATTTT
TRBV2	TRBD2	-	TRBJ2-6	CASRLAGGTSGANVLTF	TGTGCCAGCAGATTAGCGGGAGGGACCTCTGGGGCCAACGTCCTGACTTTC
TRBV23-1	TRBD1	-	TRBJ2-7	CASSQSPQGEPYEQYF	TGCGCCAGCAGTCAATCTCCCCAGGGGGAGCCCTACGAGCAGTACTTC
TRBV10-3	-	-	TRBJ2-2	CAISGTGELFF	TGTGCCATCAGTGGCACCGGGGAGCTGTTTTTT
TRBV30	-	-	TRBJ1-5	CACQSGGGNQPQHF	TGTGCCTGCCAATCGGGAGGGGGGAATCAGCCCCAGCATTTT
TRBV4-2	-	-	TRBJ1-5	CASSQETADSNQPQHF	TGTGCCAGCAGCCAAGAAACGGCGGATAGCAATCAGCCCCAGCATTTT
TRBV25-1	-	-	TRBJ2-7	CASSEAYEQYF	TGTGCCAGCAGTGAGGCGTACGAGCAGTACTTC
TRBV21-1	-	-	TRBJ2-7	CASSKGEGYRTYEQYF	TGTGCCAGCAGCAAAGGGGAGGGATATAGAACCTACGAGCAGTACTTC
TRBV19	TRBD2	-	TRBJ2-2	CASSIERGGLAGTVGELFF	TGTGCCAGTAGTATAGAACGAGGTGGGCTAGCGGGAACCGTCGGGGAGCTGTTTTTT
TRBV6-1	-	-	TRBJ2-5	CASRLQETQYF	TGTGCCAGCAGACTCCAAGAGACCCAGTACTTC
TRBV30	-	-	TRBJ1-6	CAWSVGYGTGSPLHF	TGTGCCTGGAGTGTAGGTTACGGGACTGGTTCACCCCTCCACTTT
TRBV6-5	TRBD1	-	TRBJ1-5	CASSRGQGINQPQHF	TGTGCCAGCAGCCGGGGACAGGGGATCAATCAGCCCCAGCATTTT
TRBV14	TRBD2	-	TRBJ2-3	CASSLDPRWTSGRTHYSTDTQYF	TGTGCCAGCAGCCTCGACCCTCGTTGGACTAGCGGGAGAACCCATTACAGCACAGATACGCAGTATTTT
TRBV28	-	-	TRBJ2-2	CASTPDTGELFF	TGTGCCAGCACCCCCGACACCGGGGAGCTGTTTTTT
TRBV27	TRBD1	-	TRBJ2-7	CASSLKGTGDYEQYF	TGTGCCAGCAGTTTAAAGGGGACAGGGGACTACGAGCAGTACTTC
TRBV7-8	-	once	TRBJ2-3	CASSLAGSSTDTQYF	TGTGCCAGCAGCCTAGCTGGGTCGAGCACAGATACGCAGTATTTT
TRBV5-1	TRBD2	-	TRBJ2-3	CASSAVGLAVDTQYF	TGCGCCAGCAGCGCGGTGGGACTAGCGGTAGATACGCAGTATTTT
TRBV10-1	-	-	TRBJ1-1	CASSENMNTEAFF	TGCGCCAGCAGTGAGAACATGAACACTGAAGCTTTCTTT
TRBV5-1	TRBD2	few	TRBJ2-1	CASSLEGGSNYNEQFF	TGCGCCAGCAGCTTGGAAGGCGGGAGCAATTACAATGAGCAGTTCTTC
TRBV5-1	-	-	TRBJ2-7	CASSSGSSYEQYF	TGCGCCAGCAGCTCGGGGTCCTCCTACGAGCAGTACTTC
TRBV14	TRBD1	-	TRBJ1-1	CASSQRGQGTEAFF	TGTGCCAGCAGCCAAAGGGGGCAGGGCACTGAAGCTTTCTTT
TRBV11-2	TRBD2	-	TRBJ2-2	CASSLGLAGTGELFF	TGTGCCAGCAGCTTGGGACTAGCGGGGACCGGGGAGCTGTTTTTT
TRBV7-8	-	few	TRBJ2-7	CASSLGGDEQYF	TGTGCCAGCAGCCTGGGAGGCGACGAGCAGTACTTC
TRBV25-1	-	-	TRBJ1-4	CASSEYSQGPTNEKLFF	TGTGCCAGCAGTGAATATTCACAGGGACCAACTAATGAAAAACTGTTTTTT
TRBV27	TRBD2	-	TRBJ2-3	CASSWALAGGTDTQYF	TGTGCCAGCAGTTGGGCACTAGCGGGAGGAACAGATACGCAGTATTTT
TRBV11-2	-	-	TRBJ2-7	CASQTNSYEQYF	TGTGCCTCTCAGACTAACTCCTACGAGCAGTACTTC
TRBV5-1	TRBD1	once	TRBJ1-1	CASSPGQGFVAFF	TGCGCCAGCAGCCCTGGACAGGGTTTCGTCGCTTTCTTT
TRBV19	TRBD1	-	TRBJ2-5	CASTGTGDTYQETQYF	TGTGCCAGTACCGGGACAGGGGATACGTACCAAGAGACCCAGTACTTC